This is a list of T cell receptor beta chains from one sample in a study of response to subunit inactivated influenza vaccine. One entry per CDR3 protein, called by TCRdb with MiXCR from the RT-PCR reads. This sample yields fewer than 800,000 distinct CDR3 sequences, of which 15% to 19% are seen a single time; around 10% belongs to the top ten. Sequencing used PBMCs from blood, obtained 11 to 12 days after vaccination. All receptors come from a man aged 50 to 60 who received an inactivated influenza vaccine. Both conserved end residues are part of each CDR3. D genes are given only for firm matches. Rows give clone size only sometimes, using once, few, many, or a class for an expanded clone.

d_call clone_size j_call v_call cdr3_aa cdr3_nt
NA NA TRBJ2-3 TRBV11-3 CASSLGLGQDTQYF TGTGCCAGCAGCTTAGGACTGGGACAAGATACGCAGTATTTT
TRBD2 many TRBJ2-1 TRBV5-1 CASSPGTRVYNEQFF TGCGCCAGCAGCCCCGGGACTAGGGTGTACAATGAGCAGTTCTTC
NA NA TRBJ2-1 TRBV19 CASPMKQLSSYNEQFF TGTGCCAGTCCAATGAAACAGCTTAGCTCCTACAATGAGCAGTTCTTC
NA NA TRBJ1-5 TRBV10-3 CAISDSGDPGQPQHF TGTGCCATCAGTGATAGTGGGGACCCAGGGCAGCCCCAGCATTTT
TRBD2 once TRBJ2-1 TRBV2 CASTGLAYEQFF TGTGCCAGCACCGGACTAGCTTATGAGCAGTTCTTC
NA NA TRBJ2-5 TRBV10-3 CAISESGRQETQYF TGTGCCATCAGTGAGTCGGGCCGACAGGAGACCCAGTACTTC
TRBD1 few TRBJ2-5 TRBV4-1 CASSQGQGLSQETQYF TGCGCCAGCAGCCAGGGACAGGGGTTGAGCCAAGAGACCCAGTACTTC
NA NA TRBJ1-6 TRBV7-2 CASSLNQANNSPLHF TGTGCCAGCAGCTTAAACCAGGCGAATAATTCACCCCTCCACTTT
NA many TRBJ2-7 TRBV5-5 CASSLGTDYEQYF TGTGCCAGCAGCTTGGGGACAGACTACGAGCAGTACTTC
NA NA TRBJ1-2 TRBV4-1 CASSQDVSGPLGDGYTF TGCGCCAGCAGCCAAGATGTGTCGGGGCCCCTGGGTGATGGCTACACCTTC
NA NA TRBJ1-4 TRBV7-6 CASGATNEKLFF TGTGCCAGCGGGGCAACTAATGAAAAACTGTTTTTT
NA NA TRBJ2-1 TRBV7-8 CASSLRGASSYNEQFF TGTGCCAGCAGCCTAAGGGGCGCGAGCTCCTACAATGAGCAGTTCTTC
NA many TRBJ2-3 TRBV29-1 CSVDPRDTQYF TGCAGCGTTGACCCCCGGGATACGCAGTATTTT
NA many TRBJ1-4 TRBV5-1 CASSLAGARGEKLFF TGCGCCAGCAGCTTGGCAGGGGCGCGTGGTGAAAAACTGTTTTTT
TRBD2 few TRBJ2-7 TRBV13 CASSGGLAGVEYEQYF TGTGCCAGCAGCGGGGGACTAGCGGGAGTGGAATACGAGCAGTACTTC
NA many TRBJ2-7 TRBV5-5 CASSLTGIEEQYF TGTGCCAGCAGCTTGACAGGGATCGAGGAGCAGTACTTC
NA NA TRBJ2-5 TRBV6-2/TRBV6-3 CASSYVGAQYF TGTGCCAGCAGTTACGTGGGGGCCCAGTACTTC
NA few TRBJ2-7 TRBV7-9 CASSLRAGQSSEQYF TGTGCCAGCAGCTTAAGGGCGGGCCAGAGCAGCGAGCAGTACTTC
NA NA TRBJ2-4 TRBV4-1 CASSQMPGLAKNIQYF TGCGCCAGCAGCCAAATGCCGGGGTTAGCCAAAAACATTCAGTACTTC
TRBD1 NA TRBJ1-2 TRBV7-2 CASSLPLKDRAYGYTF TGTGCCAGCAGCTTACCCCTGAAGGACAGGGCGTATGGCTACACCTTC
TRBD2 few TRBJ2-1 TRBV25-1 CASSCLAGGAYSYNEQFF TGTGCCAGCAGTTGCCTAGCGGGAGGAGCGTACTCCTACAATGAGCAGTTCTTC
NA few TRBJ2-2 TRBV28 CASSLLERELFF TGTGCCAGCAGTTTATTAGAGCGGGAGCTGTTTTTT
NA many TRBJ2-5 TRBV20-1 CSARDEWPDSQETQYF TGCAGTGCTAGAGATGAATGGCCCGACAGCCAAGAGACCCAGTACTTC
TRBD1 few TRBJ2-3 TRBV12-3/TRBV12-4 CASSWRTGGTDTQYF TGTGCCAGCAGTTGGAGGACAGGGGGCACGGATACGCAGTATTTT
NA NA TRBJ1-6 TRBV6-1 CASRLLMSSYNSPLHF TGTGCCAGCAGGCTTCTTATGAGCTCCTATAATTCACCCCTCCACTTT
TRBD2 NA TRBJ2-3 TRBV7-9 CASSFGLASGTDTQYF TGTGCCAGCAGCTTCGGACTAGCGAGCGGCACAGATACGCAGTATTTT
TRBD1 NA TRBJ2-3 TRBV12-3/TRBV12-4 CASSSGTGGPTDTQYF TGTGCCAGCAGTTCGGGGACAGGGGGGCCGACAGATACGCAGTATTTT
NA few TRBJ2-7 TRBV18 CASSPPGGIPYEQYF TGTGCCAGCTCACCACCCGGAGGCATTCCCTACGAGCAGTACTTC
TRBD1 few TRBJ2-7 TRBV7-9 CASSSYTGQGLYEQYF TGTGCCAGCAGCTCGTATACGGGACAGGGCCTCTACGAGCAGTACTTC
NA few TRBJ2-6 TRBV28 CASSLADSSGANVLTF TGTGCCAGCAGTTTAGCAGATAGCTCTGGGGCCAACGTCCTGACTTTC
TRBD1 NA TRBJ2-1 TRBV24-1 CATSDPGQGISHNYNEQFF TGTGCCACCAGTGATCCTGGACAGGGAATATCCCATAACTACAATGAGCAGTTCTTC
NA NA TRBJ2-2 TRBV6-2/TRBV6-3 CASARVAGELFF TGTGCCAGCGCCAGGGTCGCCGGGGAGCTGTTTTTT
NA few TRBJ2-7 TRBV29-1 CSVEVGGSYEQYF TGCAGCGTTGAAGTCGGTGGCTCCTACGAGCAGTACTTC
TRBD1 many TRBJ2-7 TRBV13 CASSSGVAGGSYEQYF TGTGCCAGCAGCTCAGGAGTCGCAGGGGGTAGCTACGAGCAGTACTTC
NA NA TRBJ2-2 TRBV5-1 CASSLVPTLRQHPGELFF TGCGCCAGCAGCTTGGTCCCGACTTTAAGACAACACCCCGGGGAGCTGTTTTTT
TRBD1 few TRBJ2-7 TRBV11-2 CASSSGQVYEQYF TGTGCCAGCAGCTCCGGACAGGTCTACGAGCAGTACTTC
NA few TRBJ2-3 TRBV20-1 CSAILWVLESPDTQYF TGCAGTGCTATTCTATGGGTTCTTGAGTCCCCAGATACGCAGTATTTT
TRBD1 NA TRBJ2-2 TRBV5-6 CASSLRDRGNTGELFF TGTGCCAGCAGCTTGCGAGACAGGGGAAACACCGGGGAGCTGTTTTTT
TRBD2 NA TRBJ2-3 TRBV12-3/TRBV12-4 CASSPSGGPTDTQYF TGTGCCAGCAGTCCGAGCGGGGGACCCACAGATACGCAGTATTTT
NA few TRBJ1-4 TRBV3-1 CASSKQGTANEKLFF TGTGCCAGCTCGAAACAGGGTACAGCTAATGAAAAACTGTTTTTT
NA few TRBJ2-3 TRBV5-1 CASSWGTSPSTDTQYF TGCGCCAGCAGCTGGGGGACAAGCCCTAGCACAGATACGCAGTATTTT
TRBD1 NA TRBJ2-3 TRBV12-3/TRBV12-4 CASRAGTGGFLFSDTQYF TGTGCCAGCAGGGCCGGGACAGGGGGCTTTTTATTCTCAGATACGCAGTATTTT
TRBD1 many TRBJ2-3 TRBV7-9 CASSATGTGYTDTQYF TGTGCCAGCAGCGCTACCGGGACAGGGTACACAGATACGCAGTATTTT
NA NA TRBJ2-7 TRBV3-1 CASSQEGTAPYEQYF TGTGCCAGCAGCCAAGAAGGAACGGCCCCCTACGAGCAGTACTTC
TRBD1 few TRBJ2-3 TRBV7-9 CASRRQGAGTDTQYF TGTGCCAGCAGGAGACAGGGGGCAGGCACAGATACGCAGTATTTT
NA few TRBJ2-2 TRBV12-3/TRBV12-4 CASKLAGELFF TGTGCCAGCAAACTAGCCGGGGAGCTGTTTTTT
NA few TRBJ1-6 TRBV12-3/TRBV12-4 CASSLSYGMNSPLHF TGTGCCAGCAGCCTAAGCTACGGGATGAATTCACCCCTCCACTTT
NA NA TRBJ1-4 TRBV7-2 CASSSDNYEKLFF TGTGCCAGCAGCTCGGACAATTATGAAAAACTGTTTTTT
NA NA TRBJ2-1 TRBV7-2 CASSLVAVDYNEQFF TGTGCCAGCAGCTTAGTAGCGGTAGATTACAATGAGCAGTTCTTC
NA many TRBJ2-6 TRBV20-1 CSAIGEWETGANVLTF TGCAGTGCCATTGGGGAATGGGAGACTGGGGCCAACGTCCTGACTTTC
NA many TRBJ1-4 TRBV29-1 CSAGEYGIEKLFF TGCAGCGCCGGGGAATACGGTATTGAAAAACTGTTTTTT
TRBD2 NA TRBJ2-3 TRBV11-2 CASSLPGLAGGRDTQYF TGTGCCAGCAGCTTACCCGGACTAGCGGGGGGCCGGGATACGCAGTATTTT
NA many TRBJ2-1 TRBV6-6 CASLGRPYNEQFF TGTGCCAGCCTGGGCCGTCCTTACAATGAGCAGTTCTTC
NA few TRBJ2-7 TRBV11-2 CASSFPNFYEQYF TGTGCCAGCAGCTTTCCGAACTTCTACGAGCAGTACTTC
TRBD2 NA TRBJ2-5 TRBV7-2 CASSSTSGRALEETQYF TGTGCCAGCAGCTCGACTAGCGGGAGGGCCCTAGAAGAGACCCAGTACTTC
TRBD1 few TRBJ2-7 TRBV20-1 CSIRDRGAYEQYF TGCAGTATTCGTGACAGGGGCGCCTACGAGCAGTACTTC
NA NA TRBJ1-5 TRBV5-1 CASSLAGGGGQPQHF TGCGCCAGCAGCTTGGCCGGGGGAGGCGGTCAGCCCCAGCATTTT
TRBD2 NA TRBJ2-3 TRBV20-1 CSAYAGGNTDTQYF TGCAGTGCGTACGCGGGAGGGAACACAGATACGCAGTATTTT
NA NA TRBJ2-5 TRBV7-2 CASSLSGSGETQYF TGTGCCAGCAGCTTGTCTGGTAGTGGAGAGACCCAGTACTTC